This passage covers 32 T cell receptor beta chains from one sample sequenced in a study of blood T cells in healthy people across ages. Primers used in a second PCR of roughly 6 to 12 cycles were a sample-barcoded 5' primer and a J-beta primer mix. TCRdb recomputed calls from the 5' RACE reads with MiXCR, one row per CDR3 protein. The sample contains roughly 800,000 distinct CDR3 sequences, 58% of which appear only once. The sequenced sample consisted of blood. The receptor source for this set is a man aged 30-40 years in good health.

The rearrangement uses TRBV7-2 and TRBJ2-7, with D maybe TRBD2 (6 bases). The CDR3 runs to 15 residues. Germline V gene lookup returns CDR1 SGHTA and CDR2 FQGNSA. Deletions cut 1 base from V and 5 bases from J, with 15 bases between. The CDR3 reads CASSLGGGGVDEQYF. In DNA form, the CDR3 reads TGTGCCAGCAGCTTAGGTGGGGGAGGTGTCGACGAGCAGTACTTC.

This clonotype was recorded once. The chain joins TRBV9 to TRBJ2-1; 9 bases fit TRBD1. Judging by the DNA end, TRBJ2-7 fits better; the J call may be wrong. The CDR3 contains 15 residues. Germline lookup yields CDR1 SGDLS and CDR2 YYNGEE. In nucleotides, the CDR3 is TGTGCCAGCAGCATACAGGGGGCGATAGGGTCCGAGCAGTACTTC. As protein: CASSIQGAIGSEQYF.

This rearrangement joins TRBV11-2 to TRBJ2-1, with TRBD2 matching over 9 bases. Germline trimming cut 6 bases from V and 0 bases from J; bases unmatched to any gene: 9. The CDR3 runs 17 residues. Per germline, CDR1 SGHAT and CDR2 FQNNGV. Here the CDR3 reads CASRKPFSGGSYNEQFF. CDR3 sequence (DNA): TGTGCCAGCAGGAAACCCTTTAGCGGGGGCTCCTACAATGAGCAGTTCTTC. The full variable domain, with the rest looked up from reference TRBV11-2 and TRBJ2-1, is EAGVAQSPRYKIIEKRQSVAFWCNPISGHATLYWYQQILGQGPKLLIQFQNNGVVDDSQLPKDRFSAERLKGVDSTLKIQPAKLEDSAVYLCASRKPFSGGSYNEQFFGPGTRLTVL.

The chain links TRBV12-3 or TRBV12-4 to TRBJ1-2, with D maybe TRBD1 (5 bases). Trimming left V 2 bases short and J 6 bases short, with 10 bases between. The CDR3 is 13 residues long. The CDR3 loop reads CASSLYGTHGYTF. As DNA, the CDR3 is TGTGCCAGCAGTTTATACGGGACTCATGGCTACACCTTC.

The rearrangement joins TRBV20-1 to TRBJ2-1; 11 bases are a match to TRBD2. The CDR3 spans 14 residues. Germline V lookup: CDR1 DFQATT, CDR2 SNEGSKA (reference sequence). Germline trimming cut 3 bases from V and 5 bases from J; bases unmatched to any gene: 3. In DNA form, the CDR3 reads TGCAGTGCTAGGACTAGCGGGGCCAACAATGAGCAGTTCTTC. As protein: CSARTSGANNEQFF.

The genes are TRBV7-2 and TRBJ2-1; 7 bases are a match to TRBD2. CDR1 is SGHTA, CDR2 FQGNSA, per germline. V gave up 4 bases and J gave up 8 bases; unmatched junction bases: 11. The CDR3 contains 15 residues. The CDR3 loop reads CASSSRTGGWDEQFF. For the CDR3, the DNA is TGTGCCAGCAGCTCTAGAACGGGAGGATGGGATGAGCAGTTCTTC.

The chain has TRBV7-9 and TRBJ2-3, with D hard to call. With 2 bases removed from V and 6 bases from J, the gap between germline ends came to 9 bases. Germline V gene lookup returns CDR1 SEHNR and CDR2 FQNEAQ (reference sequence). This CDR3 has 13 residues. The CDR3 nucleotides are TGTGCCAGCAGCTTATTTAATTCGGATACGCAGTATTTT. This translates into CASSLFNSDTQYF.

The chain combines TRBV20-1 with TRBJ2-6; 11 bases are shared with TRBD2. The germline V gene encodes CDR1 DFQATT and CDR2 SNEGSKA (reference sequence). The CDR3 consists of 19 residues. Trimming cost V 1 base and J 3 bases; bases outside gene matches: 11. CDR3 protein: CSARVPIAGGLVGANVLTF. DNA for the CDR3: TGCAGTGCTAGAGTCCCAATAGCGGGAGGGCTAGTTGGGGCCAACGTCCTGACTTTC.

The CDR3 loop is CASSLTGEAYNEQFF. The CDR3 DNA sequence: TGTGCCAGCAGCTTAACAGGGGAAGCCTACAATGAGCAGTTCTTC. The rearrangement joins TRBV7-9 to TRBJ2-1; 7 nucleotides align to TRBD1. Losses at the gene ends were 2 bases for V and 2 bases for J; bases not matched to a gene: 3. CDR1 is SEHNR, CDR2 FQNEAQ, per germline (reference sequence). The CDR3 consists of 15 residues.

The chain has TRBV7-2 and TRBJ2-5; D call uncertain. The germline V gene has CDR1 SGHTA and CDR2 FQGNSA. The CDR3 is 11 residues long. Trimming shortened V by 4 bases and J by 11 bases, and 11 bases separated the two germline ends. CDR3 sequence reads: CASSSDVEQYF. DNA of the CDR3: TGTGCCAGCAGCTCCGACGTTGAGCAGTACTTC.

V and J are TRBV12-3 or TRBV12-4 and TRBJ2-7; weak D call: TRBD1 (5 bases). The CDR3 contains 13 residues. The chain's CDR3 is CASFRVAPYEQYF. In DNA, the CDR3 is TGTGCTTCGTTCAGGGTAGCTCCCTACGAGCAGTACTTC.

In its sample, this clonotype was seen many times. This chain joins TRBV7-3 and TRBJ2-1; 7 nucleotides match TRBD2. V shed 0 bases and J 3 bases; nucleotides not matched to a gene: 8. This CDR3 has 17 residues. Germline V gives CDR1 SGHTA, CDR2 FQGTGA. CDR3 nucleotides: TGTGCCAGCAGCTTAACCGCGGCTGCTAGCGGCTACAATGAGCAGTTCTTC. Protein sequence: CASSLTAAASGYNEQFF.

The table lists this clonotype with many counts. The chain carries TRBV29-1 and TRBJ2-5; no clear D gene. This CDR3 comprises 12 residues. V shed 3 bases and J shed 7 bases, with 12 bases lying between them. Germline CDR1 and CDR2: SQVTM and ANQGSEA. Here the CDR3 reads CSVEVRLGTQYF. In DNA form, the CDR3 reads TGCAGCGTTGAGGTCCGCTTGGGGACCCAGTACTTC.

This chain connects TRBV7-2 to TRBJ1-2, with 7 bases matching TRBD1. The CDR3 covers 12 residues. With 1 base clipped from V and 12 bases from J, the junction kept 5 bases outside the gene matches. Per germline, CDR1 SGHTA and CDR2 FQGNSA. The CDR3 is CASSLDDRDDTF. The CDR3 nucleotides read TGTGCCAGCAGCTTAGACGACAGGGATGACACCTTC.

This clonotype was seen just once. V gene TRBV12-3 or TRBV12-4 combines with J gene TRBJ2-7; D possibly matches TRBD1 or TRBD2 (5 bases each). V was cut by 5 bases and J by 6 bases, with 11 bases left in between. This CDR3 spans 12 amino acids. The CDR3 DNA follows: TGTGCCAGCAGTGGTACCGGGGCCGAGCAGTACTTC. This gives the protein CASSGTGAEQYF.

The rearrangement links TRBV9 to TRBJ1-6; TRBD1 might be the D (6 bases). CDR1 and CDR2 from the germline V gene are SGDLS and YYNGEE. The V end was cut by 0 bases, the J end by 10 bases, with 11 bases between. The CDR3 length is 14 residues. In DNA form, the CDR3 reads TGTGCCAGCAGCGTAGGCGGGGGCCGGTCACCCCTCCACTTT. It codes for CASSVGGGRSPLHF. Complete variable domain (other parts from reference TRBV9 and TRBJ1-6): DSGVTQTPKHLITATGQRVTLRCSPRSGDLSVYWYQQSLDQGLQFLIQYYNGEERAKGNILERFSAQQFPDLHSELNLSSLELGDSALYFCASSVGGGRSPLHFGNGTRLTVT.

The CDR3 loop is CGAELNTEAFF. In nucleotides, the CDR3 is TGCGGCGCAGAATTGAACACTGAAGCTTTCTTT. The genes are TRBV29-1 and TRBJ1-1; D gene unclear. CDR1 SQVTM and CDR2 ANQGSEA come from the germline V gene. The CDR3 totals 11 residues.

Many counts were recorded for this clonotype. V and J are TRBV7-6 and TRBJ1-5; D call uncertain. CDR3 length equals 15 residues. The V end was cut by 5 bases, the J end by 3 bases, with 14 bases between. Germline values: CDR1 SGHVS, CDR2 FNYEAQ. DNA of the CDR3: TGTGCCAGCAGCCTACAATCCGGAACCAATCAGCCCCAGCATTTT. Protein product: CASSLQSGTNQPQHF.

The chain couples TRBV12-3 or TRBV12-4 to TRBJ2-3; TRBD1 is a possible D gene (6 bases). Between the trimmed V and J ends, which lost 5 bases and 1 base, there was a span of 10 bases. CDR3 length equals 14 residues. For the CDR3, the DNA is TGTGCCAGCAGTCGGCGACAGGGCACAGATACGCAGTATTTT. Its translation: CASSRRQGTDTQYF.

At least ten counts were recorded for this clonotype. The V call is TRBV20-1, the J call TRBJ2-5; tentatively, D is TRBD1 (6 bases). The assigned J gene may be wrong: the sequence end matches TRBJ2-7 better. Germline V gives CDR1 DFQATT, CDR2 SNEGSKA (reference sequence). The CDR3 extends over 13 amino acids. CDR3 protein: CSGRGIRDGEQYF. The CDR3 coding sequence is TGCAGTGGCAGGGGCATCAGGGACGGCGAGCAGTACTTC.

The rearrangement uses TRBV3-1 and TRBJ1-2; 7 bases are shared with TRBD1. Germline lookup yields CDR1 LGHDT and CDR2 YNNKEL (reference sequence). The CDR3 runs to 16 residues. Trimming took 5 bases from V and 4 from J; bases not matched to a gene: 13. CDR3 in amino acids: CASSEANRGRGYGYTF. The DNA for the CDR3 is TGTGCCAGCAGCGAAGCGAACAGGGGAAGAGGCTATGGCTACACCTTC. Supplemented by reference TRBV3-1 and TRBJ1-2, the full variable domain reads DTAVSQTPKYLVTQMGNDKSIKCEQNLGHDTMYWYKQDSKKFLKIMFSYNNKELIINETVPNRFSPKSPDKAHLNLHINSLELGDSAVYFCASSEANRGRGYGYTFGSGTRLTVV.

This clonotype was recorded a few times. CDR3 region: CAISNRGRNEQFF. The CDR3 DNA is TGTGCCATCAGTAACAGGGGGCGAAATGAGCAGTTCTTC. The chain recombines TRBV10-3 with TRBJ2-1; 9 bases are a match to TRBD1. Germline V gene data show CDR1 as ENHRY and CDR2 as SYGVKD. This CDR3 is built from 13 residues. V trimming: 5 bases; J trimming: 7 bases; junction bases outside the gene matches: 3.

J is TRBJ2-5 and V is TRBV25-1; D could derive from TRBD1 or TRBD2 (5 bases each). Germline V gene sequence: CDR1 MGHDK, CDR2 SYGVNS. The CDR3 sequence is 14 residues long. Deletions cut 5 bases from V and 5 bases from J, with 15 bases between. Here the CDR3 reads CASSMAGAPETQYF. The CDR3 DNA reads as TGTGCCAGCAGTATGGCCGGGGCCCCGGAGACCCAGTACTTC. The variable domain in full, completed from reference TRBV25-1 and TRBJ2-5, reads EADIYQTPRYLVIGTGKKITLECSQTMGHDKMYWYQQDPGMELHLIHYSYGVNSTEKGDLSSESTVSRIRTEHFPLTLESARPSHTSQYLCASSMAGAPETQYFGPGTRLLVL.

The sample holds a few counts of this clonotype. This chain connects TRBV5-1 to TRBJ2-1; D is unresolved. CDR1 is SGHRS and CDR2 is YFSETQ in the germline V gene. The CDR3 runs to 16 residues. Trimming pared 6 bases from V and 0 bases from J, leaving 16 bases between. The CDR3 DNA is TGCGCCAGCAACGACCTGGCCGTGGGCTCCTACAATGAGCAGTTCTTC. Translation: CASNDLAVGSYNEQFF.

In DNA form, the CDR3 reads TGCGCCAGCAGTTCCGAAGGCCATGGCTACACCTTC. Residues: CASSSEGHGYTF. This chain links TRBV5-1 with TRBJ1-2, with D hard to call. The CDR3 is made up of 12 amino acids. The V end was cut by 5 bases, the J end by 6 bases, with 11 bases between. CDR1 is SGHRS and CDR2 is YFSETQ in the germline V gene.

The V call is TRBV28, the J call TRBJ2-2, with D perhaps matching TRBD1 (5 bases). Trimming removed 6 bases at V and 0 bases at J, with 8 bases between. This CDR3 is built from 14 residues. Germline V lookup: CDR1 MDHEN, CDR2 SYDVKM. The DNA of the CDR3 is TGTGCCAGCAGGTCAGGGTCGAACACCGGGGAGCTGTTTTTT. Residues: CASRSGSNTGELFF.

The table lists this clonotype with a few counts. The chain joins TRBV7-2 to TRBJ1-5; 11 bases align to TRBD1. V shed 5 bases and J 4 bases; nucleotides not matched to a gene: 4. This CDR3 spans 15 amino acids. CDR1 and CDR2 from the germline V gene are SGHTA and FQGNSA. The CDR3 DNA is TGTGCCAGCAGCCGGGACAGGGGGGGAAATCAGCCCCAGCATTTT. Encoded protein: CASSRDRGGNQPQHF.

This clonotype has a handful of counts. CDR3 sequence reads: CASSWTTSYNEQFF. For the CDR3, the DNA is TGTGCCAGCAGTTGGACGACCTCCTACAATGAGCAGTTCTTC. The chain uses TRBV6-5 and TRBJ2-1; D ambiguous. V was clipped by 4 bases and J by 0 bases, with 7 bases between them. The CDR3 has 14 residues. Germline V gives CDR1 MNHEY, CDR2 SVGAGI.

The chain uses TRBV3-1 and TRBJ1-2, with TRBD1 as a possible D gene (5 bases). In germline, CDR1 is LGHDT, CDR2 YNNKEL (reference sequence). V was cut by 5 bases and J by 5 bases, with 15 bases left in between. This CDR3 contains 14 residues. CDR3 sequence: CASSASTGCYGYTF. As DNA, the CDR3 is TGTGCCAGCAGCGCGTCTACAGGTTGTTATGGCTACACCTTC.

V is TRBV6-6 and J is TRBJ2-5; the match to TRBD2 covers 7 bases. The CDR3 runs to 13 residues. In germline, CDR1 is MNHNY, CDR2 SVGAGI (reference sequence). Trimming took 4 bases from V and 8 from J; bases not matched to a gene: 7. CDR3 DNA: TGTGCCAGCAGTTCAACGGGGGGTGGAACCCAGTACTTC. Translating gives CASSSTGGGTQYF.

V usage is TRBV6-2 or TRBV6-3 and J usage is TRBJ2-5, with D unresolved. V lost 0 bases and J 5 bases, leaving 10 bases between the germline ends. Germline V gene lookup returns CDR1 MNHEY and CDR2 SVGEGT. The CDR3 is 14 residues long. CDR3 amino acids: CASSYSAEGETQYF. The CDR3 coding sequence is TGTGCCAGCAGTTACTCTGCCGAAGGGGAGACCCAGTACTTC.

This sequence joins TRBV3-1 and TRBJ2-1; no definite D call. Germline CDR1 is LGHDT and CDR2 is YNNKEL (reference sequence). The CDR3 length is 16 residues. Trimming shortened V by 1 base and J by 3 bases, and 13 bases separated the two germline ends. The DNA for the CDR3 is TGTGCCAGCAGCCAAGTTCGGGTAGCAGTCTACAATGAGCAGTTCTTC. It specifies CASSQVRVAVYNEQFF.